These T cell receptor beta chains were read from a single sample in a study of OX40 agonist ivuxolimab in advanced cancers. The data were produced by immunoSEQ multiplex PCR, yet TCRdb's version contains in-frame clones alone and is incomplete. The table shows 85,000 to 100,000 clones, with approximately 90% occurring only once. The sequenced sample was CD4+ or CD8+ T cells sorted from blood, obtained in a trial of the OX40 agonist ivuxolimab. These TCRs come from an adult with an advanced solid tumor such as melanoma, head and neck, liver or kidney cancer. CDR3s include the opening cysteine and the closing phenylalanine or tryptophan. The D gene is left open where the match is weak. Clone size appears in some rows only: once, few, many, or a class for an expanded clone.

>once|.|TRBJ2-2|TRBV7-8
CASSLRANLRGGELFF
TGTGCCAGCAGCTTACGGGCTAACCTGCGGGGCGGGGAGCTGTTTTTT
>.|TRBD2|TRBJ2-3|TRBV2
CASREGDNTDTQYF
TGTGCCAGCCGGGAGGGTGACAACACAGATACGCAGTATTTT
>.|.|TRBJ1-4|TRBV19
CASSILDGTGKLFF
TGTGCCAGTAGTATCCTGGACGGGACGGGGAAACTGTTTTTT
>.|.|TRBJ1-5|TRBV27
CASSRQPMRDQPQHF
TGTGCCAGCAGTCGACAGCCTATGCGGGATCAGCCCCAGCATTTT
>.|.|TRBJ1-4|TRBV27
CASRDRSTNEKLFF
TGTGCCAGCAGGGACAGATCAACTAATGAAAAACTGTTTTTT
>.|TRBD1|TRBJ2-7|TRBV7-8
CASSFSGTGAREQYF
TGTGCCAGCAGCTTCAGCGGGACAGGGGCTAGGGAGCAGTACTTC
>.|TRBD1|TRBJ2-3|TRBV5-4
CASSQPGGMDTQYF
TGTGCCAGCAGCCAACCAGGGGGCATGGATACGCAGTATTTT
>.|.|TRBJ1-4|TRBV7-9
CASSFWTEDEKLFF
TGTGCCAGCAGCTTCTGGACAGAAGATGAAAAACTGTTTTTT
>.|.|TRBJ1-2|TRBV7-2
CASSLGWAEGYTF
TGTGCCAGCAGCTTAGGGTGGGCAGAAGGCTACACCTTC
>few|.|TRBJ1-2|TRBV7-9
CASSLYLELSTF
TGTGCCAGCAGCTTATACCTGGAGCTGAGCACCTTC
>.|.|TRBJ1-1|TRBV6-6
CASSYHGGTEAFF
TGTGCCAGCAGTTACCACGGGGGCACTGAAGCTTTCTTT
>.|.|TRBJ1-2|TRBV7-9
CASSLGDGYTF
TGTGCCAGTTCCCTAGGGGACGGCTACACCTTC